This record concerns one T cell receptor beta chain sequence. Its antigen is not identified. Assay: immunoSEQ multiplex PCR; the TCRdb copy retains only in-frame clones and omits some. The data hold fewer than 65,000 clones, with more than 85% observed a single time. This CDR3 is built from 14 residues. V lost 3 bases to trimming and J lost 6 bases, with 12 bases between them. Germline values: CDR1 LNHDA, CDR2 SQIVND (reference sequence). This specimen comes from a study of siplizumab effects on memory and regulatory T cells. Study findings and constraints: Alloreactive sequences whose origin lay in unstimulated CD4+ memory cells were significantly reduced by siplizumab.

The source is a human donor in good health. This sequence joins TRBV19 and TRBJ1-5; D possibly corresponds to TRBD1 (5 bases). The sequencing input was CD8+ T cells sorted from blood. The CDR3 protein is CASSMGGDTQPQHF. The DNA of the CDR3 is TGTGCCAGTAGTATGGGAGGGGATACTCAGCCCCAGCATTTT.